This T cell receptor (beta chain) appears in the sequencing data of a study of spatial heterogeneity in lung cancer (dated by TCRdb to between 2019 and 2020). About the investigation overall: Beta-chain transcripts were consistently detected in greater numbers than alpha-chain transcripts, which likely reflects a higher abundance of beta-chain transcripts. In tumor regions, TCR transcript counts showed a strong correlation with a T cell transcriptional module score derived from matched bulk RNA-seq. In the raw uncorrected reads, each unique combination of TCR and UMI appeared more than ten times on average. The study quantitatively compared TCR alpha and beta repertoires across multiple tumor regions, matched nontumor lung and blood in non-small cell lung cancer. The study linked features of the TCR repertoire to counts of nonsynonymous mutations, which were determined by whole-exome sequencing of tumor tissue. At surgery, both alpha and beta chains were TCR-sequenced in more than 200 tumor regions, fewer than 80 matched nontumor lung samples and some 56 PBMC samples. Here is what the overall study found, with its caveats: Additional single-cell paired TCR alpha and beta sequencing was considered necessary to confirm, at a functional level, the hypothesis that regional TCRs recognize regional mutations. TCR-seq coverage of tumor T cells was estimated to be only about 7% for alpha chains and more than 11% for beta chains. The tumor nonsynonymous mutation count correlated with the number of expanded intratumoral alpha and beta TCRs. Counts of ubiquitous and regional expanded TCRs correlated with counts of ubiquitous and regional nonsynonymous mutations, respectively.

This clonotype was seen at least ten times. Its specific antigen is unknown. No quality values exist for individual bases; no much larger clone is one base distant. Library generation was performed with 5' RACE. The sequencing machine was a NextSeq 500. To allow correction of PCR and sequencing errors, the TCR library protocol tagged every TCR cDNA molecule with a unique molecular identifier. In the original analysis: TCR identification, UMI-based error correction and CDR3 extraction were all carried out with Decombinator tools. TCRs above a frequency of 2 per 1,000, corresponding to the top 1% of the tumor frequency distribution, were defined as expanded. Expanded tumor TCRs statistically deemed absent (corrected P<0.05) from at least one tumor region were classed as regional, and all other expanded tumor TCRs were classed as ubiquitous. Rényi diversity was computed with the R vegan package after subsampling each repertoire 100 times to 5,000 TCRs. CDR3 similarity networks were built from amino acid triplet string-kernel similarity, with CDR3s being connected when pairwise similarity was above 0.82. TCRdb reprocessing: public reads trimmed at Q25 with fastp, clones called with MiXCR, in-frame beta chains kept. Rows with one shared CDR3 protein collapse into an entry with the most common genes and DNA. V and J calls and clone size were set by TCRdb, not the authors. Present in this sample are approximately 10,000 distinct CDR3 sequences, roughly 5% of which were seen just once. The top ten clones comprise roughly 12% of the sample.

This sample's time point label indicates: sample taken at primary tumor resection. Samples were obtained from roughly 72 patients with early-stage, untreated non-small cell lung cancer from the lung TRACERx cohort. For TCR sequencing, whole RNA was extracted from tumor and nontumor lung tissue, or from cryopreserved PBMC samples, and no cell sorting was done. A patient was chosen for TCR sequencing only when enough RNA was available from at least two tumor regions. Before selection, tumor and adjacent nontumor lung specimens were reviewed by a lung pathologist. V sheds 7 bases and J sheds 3 bases, leaving 4 bases between their ends. Taken from cysteine to phenylalanine, the CDR3 has 11 residues. The kept DNA is CDR3 alone, 33 bases in frame from the first base. Looking up the germline V gene yields CDR1 KGHDR and CDR2 SFDVKD.

Source: lung tumor tissue, taken at surgery. This receptor was taken from a male donor with early-stage non-small cell lung cancer. The chain uses TRBV24-1 and TRBJ2-3; a confident D gene designation cannot be given. This receptor carries the CDR3 CATSRTDTQYF. The nucleotides read TGTGCCACCAGCCGAACAGATACGCAGTATTTT.